Sequencing of this TCR beta chain was carried out in a study of control samples from healthy donors and cancer patients. This table comes from immunoSEQ multiplex PCR, and its TCRdb copy is limited to in-frame clones, with some not included. The repertoire holds about 160,000 clones, with approximately 96% as singletons. Germline assignment: CDR1 SGHTA and CDR2 FQGNSA. The CDR3 is 13 amino acids. V lost 5 bases and J 6 bases, leaving 11 bases between the germline ends. This chain joins TRBV7-2 and TRBJ1-5; D is uncertain. The sequencing sample was made of blood. This TCR came from a woman aged 40 to 50 in good health. The CDR3 loop is CASSPNRRQPQHF. The DNA of the CDR3 is TGTGCCAGCAGCCCGAATCGGCGTCAGCCCCAGCATTTT.